This T cell receptor beta chain is drawn from a study of blood T cell repertoires in COVID-19. Overall study: The samples span acute and convalescent COVID-19 from the United States, Italy and Spain. The analysed material was cDNA or gDNA that came from T cells, B-cell-depleted T cells, or PBMCs.

This clone was counted a single time. The CDR3 extends over 16 amino acids. V shed 6 bases and J shed 0 bases, with 14 bases lying between them. CDR1 PRHDT and CDR2 FYEKMQ come from the germline V gene (reference sequence). Repertoires were generated with immunoSEQ multiplex PCR, while TCRdb's copy carries only in-frame clones and drops some. This sample carries 150,000 or so clones, 90% to 95% of them seen once, and the ten largest clones take approximately 0.48%. The J gene is TRBJ2-2, the V gene TRBV13; D is undetermined. The clonotype originates from a man between 50 and 59 years old with acute or convalescent COVID-19. Sequencing was carried out using peripheral blood. The CDR3 loop is CASRPRGSANTGELFF. Here the CDR3 DNA reads TGTGCCAGCAGGCCCCGAGGCAGCGCGAACACCGGGGAGCTGTTTTTT.